This T cell receptor (beta chain) originates from a study of shared clonotypes between healthy human individuals. Turning to the study itself: The cohort comprised a couple of women and a few men. Their ages spanned 18 to 49 years.

A remark on this clone: The antigen is unknown.

Study conclusions and caveats: Non-shared clonotypes had lower generation probabilities than those shared by all four donors.

Produced via immunoSEQ multiplex PCR; TCRdb's table is partial and in-frame only. The data hold 850,000 to 1,200,000 clones, with roughly 70% observed a single time. Nashville, Tennessee was home to all donors, who were Caucasian adults. CDR1 and CDR2 from the germline V gene are SQVTM and ANQGSEA. This CDR3 spans 13 amino acids. V usage is TRBV29-1 and J usage is TRBJ2-3, with D hard to call. Sequencing was performed on memory CD4+ T cells sorted from blood. Sample subset: CD45RA-negative fraction. This TCR was sampled from a man between 18 and 35 years old in good health. CDR3 in amino acids: CIIRLHATDTQYF. The CDR3, as DNA: TGCATCATAAGGCTCCACGCCACAGATACGCAGTATTTT.